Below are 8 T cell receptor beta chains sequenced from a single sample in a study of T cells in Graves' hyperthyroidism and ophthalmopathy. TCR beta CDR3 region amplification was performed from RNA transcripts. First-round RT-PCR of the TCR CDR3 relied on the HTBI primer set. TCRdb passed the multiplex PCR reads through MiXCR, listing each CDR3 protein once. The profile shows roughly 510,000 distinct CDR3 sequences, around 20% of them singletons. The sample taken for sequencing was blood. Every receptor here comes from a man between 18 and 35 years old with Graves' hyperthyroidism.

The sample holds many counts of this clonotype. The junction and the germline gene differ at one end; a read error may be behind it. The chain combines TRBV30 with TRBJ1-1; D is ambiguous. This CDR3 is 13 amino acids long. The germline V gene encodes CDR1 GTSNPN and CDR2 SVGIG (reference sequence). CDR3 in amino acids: CAWGVGMNTEAFF. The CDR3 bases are TGTGCCTGGGGTGTGGGAATGAACACTGAAGCTTTCTTT. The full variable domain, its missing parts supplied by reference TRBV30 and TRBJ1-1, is SQTIHQWPATLVQPVGSPLSLECTVEGTSNPNLYWYRQAAGRGLQLLFYSVGIGQISSEVPQNLSASRPQDRQFILSSKKLLLSDSGFYLCAWGVGMNTEAFFGQGTRLTVV.

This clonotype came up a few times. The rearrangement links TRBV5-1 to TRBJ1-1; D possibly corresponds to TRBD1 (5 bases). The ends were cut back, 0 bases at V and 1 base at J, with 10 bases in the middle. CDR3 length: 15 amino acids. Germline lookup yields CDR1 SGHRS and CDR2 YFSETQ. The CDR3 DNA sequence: TGCGCCAGCAGCTTGGTGTTAGGGGAGAACACTGAAGCTTTCTTT. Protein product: CASSLVLGENTEAFF.

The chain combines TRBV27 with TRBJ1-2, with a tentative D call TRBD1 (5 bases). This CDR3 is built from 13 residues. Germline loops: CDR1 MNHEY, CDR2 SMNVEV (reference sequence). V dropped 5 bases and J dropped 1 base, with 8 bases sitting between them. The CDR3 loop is CASSRGSNYGYTF. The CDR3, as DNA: TGTGCCAGCAGTAGGGGCAGTAACTATGGCTACACCTTC.

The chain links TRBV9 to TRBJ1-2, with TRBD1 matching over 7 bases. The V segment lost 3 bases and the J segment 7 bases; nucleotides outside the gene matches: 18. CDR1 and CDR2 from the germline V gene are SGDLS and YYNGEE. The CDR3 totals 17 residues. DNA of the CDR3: TGTGCCAGCAGCGACAACCCGGGAAAACAGGGGCGGGGTGGCTACACCTTC. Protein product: CASSDNPGKQGRGGYTF.

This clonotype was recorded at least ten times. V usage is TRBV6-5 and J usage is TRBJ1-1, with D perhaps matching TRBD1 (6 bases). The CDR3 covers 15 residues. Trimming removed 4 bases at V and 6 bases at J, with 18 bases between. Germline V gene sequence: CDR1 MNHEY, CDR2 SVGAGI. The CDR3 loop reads CASSFAQGGVAEAFF. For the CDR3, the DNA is TGTGCCAGCAGTTTCGCACAGGGTGGGGTCGCTGAAGCTTTCTTT.

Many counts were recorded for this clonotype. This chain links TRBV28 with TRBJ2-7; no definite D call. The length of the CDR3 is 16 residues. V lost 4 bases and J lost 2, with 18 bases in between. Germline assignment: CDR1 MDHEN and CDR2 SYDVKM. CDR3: CASSSRGSLVPYEQYF. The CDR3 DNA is TGTGCCAGCAGTTCCCGAGGTAGCTTGGTTCCCTACGAGCAGTACTTC.

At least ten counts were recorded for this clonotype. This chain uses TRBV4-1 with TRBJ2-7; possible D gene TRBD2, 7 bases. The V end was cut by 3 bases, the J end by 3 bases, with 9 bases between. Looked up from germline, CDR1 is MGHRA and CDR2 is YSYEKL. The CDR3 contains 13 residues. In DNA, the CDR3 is TGCGCCAGCAGCCAGGGGGGGCTCTACGAGCAGTACTTC. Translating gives CASSQGGLYEQYF.

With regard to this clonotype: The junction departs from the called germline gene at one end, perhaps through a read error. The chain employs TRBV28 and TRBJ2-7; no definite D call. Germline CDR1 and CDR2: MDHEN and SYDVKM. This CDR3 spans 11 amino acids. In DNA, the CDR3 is TGTGCCAGCAGTTTATCGTACGAGCTGTACTTC. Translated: CASSLSYELYF.